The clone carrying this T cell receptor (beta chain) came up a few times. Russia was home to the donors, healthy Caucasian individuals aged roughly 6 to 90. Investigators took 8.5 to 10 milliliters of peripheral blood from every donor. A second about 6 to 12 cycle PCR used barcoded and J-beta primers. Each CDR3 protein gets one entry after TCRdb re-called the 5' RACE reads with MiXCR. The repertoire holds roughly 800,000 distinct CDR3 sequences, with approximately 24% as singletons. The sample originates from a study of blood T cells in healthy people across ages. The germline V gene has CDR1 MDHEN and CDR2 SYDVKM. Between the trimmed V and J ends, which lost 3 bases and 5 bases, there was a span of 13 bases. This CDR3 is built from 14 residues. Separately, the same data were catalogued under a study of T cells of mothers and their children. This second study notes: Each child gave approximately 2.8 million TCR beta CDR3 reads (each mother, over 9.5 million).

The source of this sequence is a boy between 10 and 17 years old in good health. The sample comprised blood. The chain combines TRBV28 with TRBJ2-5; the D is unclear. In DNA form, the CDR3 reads TGTGCCAGCAGTTTCTCGCCCCGTAGGGAGACCCAGTACTTC. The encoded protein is CASSFSPRRETQYF.